The rows below give T cell receptor beta chains drawn from one sample of a study of T cells in Graves' hyperthyroidism and ophthalmopathy. Via MiXCR, TCRdb re-called the multiplex PCR reads, giving one row per CDR3 protein. This repertoire shows some 570,000 distinct CDR3 sequences, about 15% found once; its top ten account for under 20%. The sequenced sample was blood. These receptors originate from a woman in her late teens or twenties with Graves' ophthalmopathy. Both conserved end residues are part of each CDR3. A D gene is named only where the DNA matches it firmly. The size field is filled for only some rows; it gives once, few, many or a size class.

clone_size,d_call,v_call,j_call,cdr3_length,cdr3_aa,cdr3_nt
few,.,TRBV13,TRBJ1-3,16,CASSLVTGSSGNTIYF,TGTGCCAGCAGCTTAGTAACGGGGAGCTCTGGAAACACCATATATTTT
many,.,TRBV6-6,TRBJ2-5,14,CASSYSNIQETQYF,TGTGCCAGCAGTTACTCTAACATCCAAGAGACCCAGTACTTC
.,TRBD2,TRBV4-3,TRBJ2-7,13,CASSASGRDEQYF,TGCGCCAGCAGCGCTAGCGGGAGGGACGAGCAGTACTTC
.,.,TRBV5-5,TRBJ1-3,15,CASSLVGQAGNTIYF,TGTGCCAGCAGCTTGGTTGGCCAGGCTGGAAACACCATATATTTT
many,TRBD1,TRBV20-1,TRBJ1-2,14,CSAPRQGLNYGYTF,TGCAGTGCGCCACGACAGGGGTTAAACTATGGCTACACCTTC
many,.,TRBV3-1,TRBJ2-4,14,CASSRTRSKNIQYF,TGTGCCAGCAGCCGGACGAGGTCCAAAAACATTCAGTACTTC
many,.,TRBV7-3,TRBJ2-6,17,CASSSLVTISGANVLTF,TGTGCCAGCAGCTCTCTCGTGACCATCTCTGGGGCCAACGTCCTGACTTTC
many,TRBD2,TRBV27,TRBJ2-1,15,CASSSLAGVMNEQFF,TGTGCCAGCAGTTCCCTAGCGGGAGTAATGAATGAGCAGTTCTTC
.,TRBD1,TRBV3-1,TRBJ2-3,20,CASSQVYRLSGTGYTDMQYF,TGTGCCAGCAGCCAAGTTTATCGACTCTCCGGGACAGGCTACACAGATATGCAGTATTTT
.,TRBD2,TRBV6-1,TRBJ2-7,17,CASSKGLAGVSSYEQYF,TGTGCCAGCAGCAAGGGACTAGCGGGGGTGAGCTCCTACGAGCAGTACTTC
many,.,TRBV12-3/TRBV12-4,TRBJ1-6,14,CASSSDRIGSPLHF,TGTGCCAGCAGTTCGGACAGAATAGGTTCACCCCTCCACTTT
few,.,TRBV19,TRBJ1-5,14,CASSNGVTNQPQHF,TGTGCCAGTAGTAATGGCGTGACCAATCAGCCCCAGCATTTT
few,.,TRBV28,TRBJ2-2,12,CASSFLDGELFF,TGTGCCAGCAGTTTTTTGGACGGGGAGCTGTTTTTT
many,.,TRBV12-3/TRBV12-4,TRBJ1-1,11,CASSFGGKAFF,TGTGCCAGCAGTTTTGGGGGTAAGGCTTTCTTT
.,TRBD2,TRBV6-1,TRBJ2-1,15,CASSDGTSSYNEQFF,TGTGCCAGCAGTGATGGGACTAGCAGCTACAATGAGCAGTTCTTC
.,TRBD2,TRBV12-3/TRBV12-4,TRBJ2-7,14,CASNRGGGMGEQYF,TGTGCCAGCAACCGGGGGGGAGGGATGGGCGAGCAGTACTTC
.,.,TRBV20-1,TRBJ2-7,18,CSASWGGYVPDYSYEQYF,TGCAGTGCTAGTTGGGGCGGTTACGTACCAGACTACTCCTACGAGCAGTACTTC
many,TRBD2,TRBV6-2/TRBV6-3,TRBJ2-5,18,CASTYTGGLADDQETQYF,TGTGCCAGCACCTACACCGGGGGACTAGCGGACGACCAAGAGACCCAGTACTTC
many,TRBD1,TRBV12-3/TRBV12-4,TRBJ1-1,15,CASSTRQGRNTEAFF,TGTGCCAGCAGTACAAGACAGGGACGCAACACTGAAGCTTTCTTT
many,.,TRBV28,TRBJ2-1,14,CASSLMGKWGEQFF,TGTGCCAGCAGTTTAATGGGGAAGTGGGGTGAGCAGTTCTTC
.,.,TRBV24-1,TRBJ2-4,14,CAMRGRGAKNIQYF,TGTGCCATGCGGGGGCGAGGGGCCAAAAACATTCAGTACTTC
.,.,TRBV6-2/TRBV6-3,TRBJ2-7,14,CASVDFQGFHEQYF,TGTGCCAGCGTGGATTTCCAGGGTTTCCACGAGCAGTACTTC
many,TRBD1,TRBV7-9,TRBJ2-1,16,CASSLGVGQAINEQFF,TGTGCCAGCAGCTTAGGGGTGGGACAGGCCATCAATGAGCAGTTCTTC
many,.,TRBV30,TRBJ2-1,16,CAWSSFEGGPYNEQFF,TGTGCCTGGAGTAGCTTCGAGGGGGGCCCTTACAATGAGCAGTTCTTC
few,.,TRBV27,TRBJ2-5,13,CASSFGIQETQYF,TGTGCCAGCAGTTTTGGAATCCAAGAGACCCAGTACTTC
many,.,TRBV4-3,TRBJ2-7,13,CASSQYREDEQYF,TGCGCCAGCAGCCAATACAGGGAAGACGAGCAGTACTTC
many,.,TRBV7-8,TRBJ1-5,16,CASSLRGIDSNQPQHF,TGTGCCAGCAGCTTGAGGGGCATCGACAGCAATCAGCCCCAGCATTTT
many,.,TRBV27,TRBJ2-1,17,CASSFHRVGGPLNEQFF,TGTGCCAGCAGTTTCCACCGAGTGGGGGGGCCTTTGAATGAGCAGTTCTTC
many,.,TRBV30,TRBJ1-1,12,CAWSVIGPWAFF,TGTGCCTGGAGTGTAATCGGGCCTTGGGCTTTCTTT
many,.,TRBV6-4,TRBJ1-5,13,CASSEASNQPQHF,TGTGCCAGCAGTGAGGCTAGCAATCAGCCCCAGCATTTT
many,TRBD1,TRBV6-2/TRBV6-3,TRBJ1-2,17,CASRQRPGQRNYYGYTF,TGTGCCAGCAGGCAAAGACCGGGACAGAGAAATTACTATGGCTACACCTTC
.,.,TRBV3-1,TRBJ1-3,14,CASSQEGTGNTIYF,TGTGCCAGCAGCCAAGAGGGGACTGGAAACACCATATATTTT
.,TRBD2,TRBV9,TRBJ2-7,17,CASSVSVGGLADYEQYF,TGTGCCAGCAGCGTATCCGTAGGGGGACTAGCGGATTACGAGCAGTACTTC
.,.,TRBV19,TRBJ1-1,15,CASSPQGEIETEAFF,TGTGCCAGTAGTCCCCAAGGGGAAATCGAAACTGAAGCTTTCTTT
many,.,TRBV30,TRBJ1-3,13,CAWSKVEGNTIYF,TGTGCCTGGAGTAAGGTAGAAGGAAACACCATATATTTT
.,.,TRBV4-1,TRBJ1-6,16,CASSPGGRLYNSPLHF,TGCGCCAGCAGCCCTGGCGGCCGCCTCTATAATTCACCCCTCCACTTT
many,.,TRBV3-1,TRBJ1-5,14,CASSQAGFNQPQHF,TGTGCCAGCAGCCAAGCGGGCTTCAATCAGCCCCAGCATTTT
many,TRBD1,TRBV4-1,TRBJ1-2,15,CASSSTGGSSYGYTF,TGCGCCAGCAGCTCAACAGGGGGCTCTTCCTATGGCTACACCTTC
many,TRBD2,TRBV28,TRBJ2-1,14,CAIVAGGPLNEQFF,TGTGCCATCGTAGCGGGGGGGCCCCTCAATGAGCAGTTCTTC
many,TRBD2,TRBV7-8,TRBJ2-7,15,CASSFLAETSYEQYF,TGTGCCAGCAGCTTTCTAGCGGAGACCTCCTACGAGCAGTACTTC